This entry features one T cell receptor beta chain sequence. Its cognate antigen is unknown. The sample is drawn from a study of graft-versus-host responses after intestinal transplantation. Study-wide background: Recipients got multivisceral, liver-intestinal, or isolated intestinal transplants.

The V gene end was trimmed by 5 bases and the J gene end by 7 bases; junction bases not matched to a gene: 10. The CDR3 sequence is 15 residues long. Per the germline V gene, CDR1 is MNHNY and CDR2 is SVGAGI (reference sequence). The protocol was immunoSEQ multiplex PCR, while the TCRdb copy is restricted to in-frame clones and leaves out a portion. Altogether around 100,000 clones are present, approximately 93% being singletons, with the ten largest covering roughly 1.2%. General observations from the study: There was an association between peak levels of circulating GvH clones and early post-transplant HvG declines.

Sample: unstimulated CD8+ T cells sorted from spleen or lymph node cells, taken before transplant. This sequence joins TRBV6-6 and TRBJ1-4, with 7 bases that match TRBD1. This receptor was taken from a human donor who was the organ donor for an intestinal transplant. CDR3: CASSRTGLYSEKLFF. CDR3 coding DNA: TGTGCCAGCAGTAGGACAGGCCTTTATAGTGAAAAACTGTTTTTT.